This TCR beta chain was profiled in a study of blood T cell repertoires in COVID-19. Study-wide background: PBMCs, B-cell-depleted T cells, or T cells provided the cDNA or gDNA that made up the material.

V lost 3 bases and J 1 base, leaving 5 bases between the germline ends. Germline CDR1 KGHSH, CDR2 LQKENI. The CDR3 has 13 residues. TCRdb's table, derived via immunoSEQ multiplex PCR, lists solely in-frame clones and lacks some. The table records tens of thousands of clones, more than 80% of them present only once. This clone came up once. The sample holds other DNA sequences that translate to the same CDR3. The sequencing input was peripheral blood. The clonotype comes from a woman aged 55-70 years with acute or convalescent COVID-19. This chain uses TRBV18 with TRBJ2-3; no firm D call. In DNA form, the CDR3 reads TGTGCCAGCTCACCCCAGGGCACAGATACGCAGTATTTT. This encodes CASSPQGTDTQYF.